The 23 T cell receptor beta chains listed next were all sequenced from one sample in a study of T-cell reconstitution after alpha-beta-depleted transplantation in children. TCRbeta library preparation incorporated unique molecular identifiers. MiXCR was run by TCRdb on the PCR reads, yielding one entry per CDR3 protein. The sample lists 200,000 to 250,000 distinct CDR3 sequences; about 9.2% were seen once. The source was PBMCs from the stem cell graft donor, collected from the stem cell graft. Receptor source: a human donor who donated a stem cell graft to a child with acute lymphoblastic leukemia.

This sequence joins TRBV20-1 and TRBJ2-3; unclear D gene. The CDR3 sequence is 12 residues long. Trimming removed 6 bases from V and 0 bases from J, with 7 bases in between. CDR1 and CDR2 from the germline V gene are DFQATT and SNEGSKA (reference sequence). CDR3 amino acids: CSAAASTDTQYF. As DNA, the CDR3 is TGCAGTGCGGCAGCTAGCACAGATACGCAGTATTTT.

Only a few counts were recorded for this clonotype. This chain joins TRBV6-5 and TRBJ2-2; tentatively, D is TRBD1 or TRBD2 (5 bases each). Germline V gives CDR1 MNHEY, CDR2 SVGAGI. This CDR3 spans 14 amino acids. Trimming took 5 bases from V and 4 from J, leaving 11 bases between them. The CDR3 DNA reads TGTGCCAGCAGTCCCGGGACCATCACCGGGGAGCTGTTTTTT. It translates to CASSPGTITGELFF.

This clonotype was detected many times. A junction end diverges from the germline sequence, so it may reflect a read error. The V and J genes are TRBV2 and TRBJ2-5; 7 nucleotides agree with TRBD2. The germline CDR1 and CDR2 sequences are SNHLY and FYNNEI. The CDR3 has 15 amino acids. CDR3: CASREGLVMGETQYF. CDR3 nucleotides: TGTGCCAGCAGAGAAGGACTAGTTATGGGGGAGACCCAGTACTTC.

The chain joins TRBV10-3 to TRBJ1-5; D uncertain. CDR3 length: 13 residues. The germline gives CDR1 ENHRY, CDR2 SYGVKD. Trimming took off 5 bases at V and 1 base at J, with 6 bases between the two ends. As DNA, the CDR3 is TGTGCCATCAGTAAGGACAGCAATCAGCCCCAGCATTTT. This gives the protein CAISKDSNQPQHF.

In this sample, this clonotype turned up a few times. V is TRBV18 and J is TRBJ1-4; perhaps TRBD1 as D (5 bases). This CDR3 spans 11 amino acids. V was cut by 4 bases and J by 13 bases, with 10 bases left in between. In germline, CDR1 is KGHSH, CDR2 LQKENI. DNA of the CDR3: TGTGCCAGCTCACAGCGCCAGGGACTGTTTTTT. It translates to CASSQRQGLFF.

The V gene is TRBV5-5, the J gene TRBJ2-1; 9 positions agree with TRBD2. CDR1 is SGHKS, CDR2 YYEKEE, per germline (reference sequence). V was pared by 0 bases and J by 7 bases, with 8 bases of the junction left unmatched. This CDR3 has 16 amino acids. In nucleotides, the CDR3 is TGTGCCAGCAGCTTGGTGTCCGCGGGGGGGACAAATGAGCAGTTCTTC. Its translation is CASSLVSAGGTNEQFF.

This clonotype was counted between two and nine times. This chain uses TRBV19 with TRBJ2-7, with a possible D match to TRBD1 (5 bases). CDR3 size: 15 residues. Trimming took off 2 bases at V and 2 bases at J, with 13 bases between the two ends. Germline V lookup: CDR1 LNHDA, CDR2 SQIVND (reference sequence). Here the CDR3 DNA reads TGTGCCAGTAGTATATCAGGGTTTGGGACCTACGAGCAGTACTTC. This gives the protein CASSISGFGTYEQYF.

This clonotype was found many times. The chain employs TRBV3-1 and TRBJ2-7; D is unclear. Trimming left V 2 bases short and J 5 bases short, with 7 bases between. Looked up from germline, CDR1 is LGHDT and CDR2 is YNNKEL (reference sequence). The CDR3 extends over 12 amino acids. CDR3 residues: CASSQREHEQYF. CDR3 sequence (DNA): TGTGCCAGCAGCCAACGAGAACACGAGCAGTACTTC.

This clonotype was seen more than once but under ten times. The gene calls are TRBV4-1 and TRBJ2-7, with 10 bases lining up with TRBD2. The CDR3 consists of 19 residues. CDR1 is MGHRA, CDR2 YSYEKL, per germline. V trimming: 0 bases; J trimming: 2 bases; junction bases outside the gene matches: 13. CDR3 sequence: CASSQEVGSGGLSTYEQYF. The CDR3, as DNA: TGCGCCAGCAGCCAAGAGGTGGGTAGCGGGGGGCTTTCGACCTACGAGCAGTACTTC.

This clonotype was seen at least ten times. This chain links TRBV5-6 with TRBJ1-1; a weak D match, TRBD1 (5 bases). This CDR3 has 13 amino acids. V was pared by 0 bases and J by 10 bases, with 13 bases between. CDR1 is SGHDT and CDR2 is YYEEEE in the germline V gene. The CDR3 DNA follows: TGTGCCAGCAGCTTGGCCGGGGCGGTCCGAGCTTTCTTT. It yields the protein CASSLAGAVRAFF.

This clonotype was counted once. V is TRBV6-1 and J is TRBJ2-7, with TRBD1 identical over 9 bases. The J segment lost 7 bases and the V segment lost 6 bases, leaving 13 bases of the junction unmatched. Germline V gene lookup returns CDR1 MNHNS and CDR2 SASEGT. This CDR3 is built from 15 residues. CDR3 DNA sequence: TGTGCCAGCAGCACCTTACAGGGGGCCTACGTGGAGCAGTACTTC. Protein: CASSTLQGAYVEQYF.

The V and J genes are TRBV6-5 and TRBJ2-7, with 7 bases identical to TRBD1. V was pared by 4 bases and J by 2 bases, with 5 bases of the junction left unmatched. Germline CDR1 MNHEY, CDR2 SVGAGI. This CDR3 is 14 amino acids long. The CDR3 DNA sequence: TGTGCCAGCAGTTCTGAGACAGGGACCTACGAGCAGTACTTC. It yields the protein CASSSETGTYEQYF.

This clonotype has at least ten counts. V gene TRBV7-2 combines with J gene TRBJ2-7, with TRBD2 as a possible D gene (6 bases). CDR3 length equals 14 residues. V lost 2 bases, J lost 0 bases, and 8 bases lay in between. The V gene's germline CDR1 is SGHTA and CDR2 FQGNSA. CDR3 DNA sequence: TGTGCCAGCAGCTTAACGGGGGACTCCTACGAGCAGTACTTC. This sequence encodes CASSLTGDSYEQYF.

CDR3: CASSWTTSRNTGELFF. The CDR3 DNA follows: TGTGCCAGCAGCTGGACGACTAGCCGTAACACCGGGGAGCTGTTTTTT. J is TRBJ2-2 and V is TRBV5-4, with 7 nucleotides matching TRBD2. The CDR3 totals 16 residues. The V gene's germline CDR1 is SGHNT and CDR2 YYREEE (reference sequence). V was clipped by 3 bases and J by 2 bases; unmatched bases: 7.

The rearrangement links TRBV7-6 to TRBJ2-3, with a weak D call TRBD2 (5 bases). CDR3 length equals 15 residues. CDR1 is SGHVS and CDR2 is FNYEAQ in the germline V gene. Trimming shortened V by 7 bases and J by 3 bases, and 17 bases separated the two germline ends. The CDR3 is CASTIGTSSTDTQYF. For the CDR3, the DNA is TGTGCCAGCACCATAGGTACTAGTTCGACAGATACGCAGTATTTT.

The gene calls are TRBV5-1 and TRBJ1-1; D is unresolved. Germline V CDR1 and CDR2: SGHRS, YFSETQ. This CDR3 is built from 14 residues. Trimming shortened V by 3 bases and J by 1 base, and 10 bases separated the two germline ends. The CDR3 loop reads CASSSFAGNTEAFF. The CDR3 nucleotides are TGCGCCAGCAGCTCCTTCGCGGGGAACACTGAAGCTTTCTTT.

This clonotype was counted ten times or more. J is TRBJ2-1 and V is TRBV20-1; no firm D call. Germline CDR1 and CDR2: DFQATT and SNEGSKA (reference sequence). The CDR3 is 12 residues long. Trimming shortened V by 2 bases and J by 4 bases, and 6 bases separated the two germline ends. DNA of the CDR3: TGCAGTGCTAGATCTGGATACAATGAGCAGTTCTTC. It encodes CSARSGYNEQFF.

By sample share, this clonotype is medium-sized. The chain links TRBV29-1 to TRBJ2-3; D is uncertain. Deletions cut 4 bases from V and 2 bases from J, with 4 bases between. The CDR3 contains 11 residues. The germline CDR1 and CDR2 sequences are SQVTM and ANQGSEA. CDR3 coding DNA: TGCAGCGTTGCGTCCACAGATACGCAGTATTTT. Amino acid sequence: CSVASTDTQYF.

This clonotype was recorded at least ten times. The genes are TRBV12-5 and TRBJ2-3, with 10 bases matching TRBD1. Germline loops: CDR1 LGHNT, CDR2 FRNRAP. The CDR3 runs to 15 residues. The junction had 8 bases not matched to a gene; V was cut back by 5 bases and J by 6 bases. The CDR3 protein is CASGASGQGFDTQYF. The CDR3 nucleotides are TGTGCTAGTGGTGCCTCGGGACAGGGGTTCGATACGCAGTATTTT.

This clonotype was counted many times. The CDR3 DNA is TGCGCCAGCAGCCAAGATGTAGTCGGGACAGGGAAAGCCAAAAACATTCAGTACTTC. This gives the protein CASSQDVVGTGKAKNIQYF. V and J are TRBV4-3 and TRBJ2-4; 9 nucleotides agree with TRBD1. CDR3 size: 19 residues. The germline CDR1 and CDR2 sequences are LGHNA and YSLEER. V lost 0 bases to trimming and J lost 0 bases; unmatched junction nucleotides: 9.

Worth noting for this clonotype: Given a much more abundant clone one base away, this may be a read error. V gene TRBV7-9 combines with J gene TRBJ2-7; 9 bases line up with TRBD2. The V segment lost 5 bases and the J segment 6 bases; nucleotides outside the gene matches: 11. The CDR3 has 15 residues. Per the germline V gene, CDR1 is SEHNR and CDR2 is FQNEAQ (reference sequence). CDR3 coding DNA: TGTGCCAGCAGCCCGGGACAAGCGGGGGGCCTCGAGCAGTACTTC. Its translation is CASSPGQAGGLEQYF.

The V gene is TRBV4-3, the J gene TRBJ1-5; no definite D call. V lost 0 bases, J lost 4 bases, and 10 bases lay in between. CDR3 length: 15 amino acids. Germline CDR1 is LGHNA and CDR2 is YSLEER. The CDR3 sequence: CASSQEAGPNQPQHF. CDR3 in DNA: TGCGCCAGCAGCCAAGAAGCCGGGCCAAATCAGCCCCAGCATTTT.

This rearrangement joins TRBV5-4 to TRBJ2-5; no definite D call. This CDR3 spans 19 amino acids. V lost 2 bases and J lost 5, with 28 bases in between. Germline V gives CDR1 SGHNT, CDR2 YYREEE (reference sequence). In DNA form, the CDR3 reads TGTGCCAGCAGCTTTTCGTGGACCTCTGTTTCGTCCTCTGGGGAGACCCAGTACTTC. Translating it yields CASSFSWTSVSSSGETQYF.